The 14 T cell receptor beta chains below all came from one sample that was sequenced in a study of blood T cell repertoires in COVID-19. Method: immunoSEQ multiplex PCR; TCRdb's copy keeps in-frame clones and lacks some. The repertoire holds some 270,000 clones, with 90% as singletons. Source material: peripheral blood. The receptor set was obtained from a woman aged 55-75 years with COVID-19, enrolled during active disease.

J is TRBJ1-5 and V is TRBV5-1, with 10 bases identical to TRBD1. CDR1 SGHRS and CDR2 YFSETQ come from the germline V gene. V was pared by 0 bases and J by 6 bases, with 3 bases of the junction left unmatched. The CDR3 extends over 15 amino acids. The CDR3 nucleotides are TGCGCCAGCAGCTTGGGACAGGGGGCCGGTCAGCCCCAGCATTTT. Translation gives CASSLGQGAGQPQHF.

The J gene is TRBJ1-2, the V gene TRBV20-1; tentative D call: TRBD1 (6 bases). With 5 bases removed from V and 7 bases from J, the gap between germline ends came to 26 bases. There are 16 residues in the CDR3. CDR1 and CDR2 from the germline V gene are DFQATT and SNEGSKA (reference sequence). Here the CDR3 DNA reads TGCAGTGCTCGTGGGGGATCCGGGACAAAGGCTCGTGGCTACACCTTC. Translation gives CSARGGSGTKARGYTF.

The chain carries TRBV6-2 or TRBV6-3 and TRBJ1-5; a possible D gene is TRBD1 (5 bases). This CDR3 comprises 15 residues. With 4 bases removed from V and 6 bases from J, the gap between germline ends came to 16 bases. The germline V gene encodes CDR1 MNHEY and CDR2 SVGEGT. In DNA form, the CDR3 reads TGTGCCAGCAGTTGGGATCAGGGCAGCGCTCAGCCCCAGCATTTT. This translates into CASSWDQGSAQPQHF.

The chain uses TRBV4-1 and TRBJ1-4, with a weak D call TRBD1 (6 bases). The V end lost 4 bases, the J end lost 4 bases, and 13 bases lay between the germline ends. The CDR3 sequence is 15 residues long. The V gene's germline CDR1 is MGHRA and CDR2 YSYEKL. The CDR3 loop is CASSPWTANNEKLFF. The CDR3 DNA sequence: TGCGCCAGCAGCCCGTGGACAGCGAATAATGAAAAACTGTTTTTT.

The chain carries TRBV6-5 and TRBJ1-1; TRBD1 agrees at 8 bases. Unmatched junction bases numbered 7, after V lost 6 bases and J lost 4 bases. CDR1 MNHEY and CDR2 SVGAGI come from the germline V gene. The CDR3 is made up of 14 amino acids. The CDR3 bases are TGTGCCAGCAGCAGGACAGGGATAACCACTGAAGCTTTCTTT. Its protein is CASSRTGITTEAFF.

The V and J genes are TRBV5-1 and TRBJ1-2, with 7 bases fitting TRBD1. CDR3 length: 13 residues. Trimming removed 9 bases from V and 6 bases from J; junction bases left unmatched: 11. Germline V gene sequence: CDR1 SGHRS, CDR2 YFSETQ. The CDR3 here is CATREGDRNGYTF. The CDR3 region has the DNA TGCGCCACGCGAGAAGGGGACAGAAATGGCTACACCTTC.

The rearrangement uses TRBV5-6 and TRBJ1-4; 10 nucleotides agree with TRBD1. Germline assignment: CDR1 SGHDT and CDR2 YYEEEE. The CDR3 covers 17 residues. V lost 4 bases, J lost 4 bases, and 10 bases stayed unmatched. Here the CDR3 reads CASSHWTGGYGNEKLFF. CDR3 bases: TGTGCCAGCAGCCACTGGACAGGGGGTTATGGTAATGAAAAACTGTTTTTT.

The chain carries TRBV7-2 and TRBJ1-6; 7 bases are a match to TRBD1. CDR1 is SGHTA and CDR2 is FQGNSA in the germline V gene. This CDR3 region has 16 residues. V shed 4 bases, J shed 7 bases, and the junction held 10 bases outside the gene matches. The CDR3 loop is CASSSSNRGLNSPLHF. The CDR3, as DNA: TGTGCCAGCAGCTCCAGTAACAGGGGTCTCAATTCACCCCTCCACTTT.

V and J are TRBV3-1 (or the pseudogene TRBV3-2) and TRBJ2-4, with D maybe TRBD2 (5 bases). CDR3 length equals 13 residues. Germline lookup yields CDR1 LGHDT and CDR2 YNNKEL (reference sequence). Trimming left V 4 bases short and J 8 bases short, with 12 bases between. CDR3 sequence reads: CASSPSGWDIQYF. The CDR3 bases are TGTGCCAGCAGCCCGTCGGGATGGGACATTCAGTACTTC.

The chain has TRBV11-2 and TRBJ2-1; 9 positions match TRBD1. The V and J ends lost 7 bases and 5 bases, in that order; junction bases with no gene match: 6. CDR1 SGHAT and CDR2 FQNNGV come from the germline V gene. There are 14 residues in the CDR3. CDR3 in amino acids: CASNAGQGHNEQFF. The CDR3 bases are TGTGCCAGCAACGCGGGACAGGGACACAATGAGCAGTTCTTC.

The genes are TRBV5-1 and TRBJ1-2, with TRBD1 matching 8 bases. This CDR3 contains 16 residues. V lost 4 bases to trimming and J lost 5 bases; unmatched junction nucleotides: 13. Per germline, CDR1 SGHRS and CDR2 YFSETQ. This CDR3 reads CASSDLSGQGGYGYTF. In nucleotides, the CDR3 is TGCGCCAGCAGCGATTTGTCAGGACAGGGAGGGTATGGCTACACCTTC.

The V gene is TRBV7-3, the J gene TRBJ2-3, with TRBD2 matching 7 bases. With 4 bases clipped from V and 11 bases from J, the junction kept 6 bases outside the gene matches. The length of the CDR3 is 12 residues. The V gene's germline CDR1 is SGHTA and CDR2 FQGTGA. The CDR3 region has the DNA TGTGCCAGCAGCTCCGGACTAGTTAGGCAGTATTTT. Its translation is CASSSGLVRQYF.

The chain uses TRBV18 and TRBJ2-2; D is ambiguous. This CDR3 contains 14 residues. Germline V gene sequence: CDR1 KGHSH, CDR2 LQKENI. The ends were cut back, 3 bases at V and 0 bases at J, with 5 bases in the middle. The CDR3, as DNA: TGTGCCAGCTCACCGTCATCGAACACCGGGGAGCTGTTTTTT. Translating gives CASSPSSNTGELFF.

The chain combines TRBV5-1 with TRBJ2-7, with D maybe TRBD1 (5 bases). Germline CDR1 SGHRS, CDR2 YFSETQ. The ends were cut back, 4 bases at V and 3 bases at J, with 17 bases in the middle. This CDR3 is built from 15 residues. CDR3 in amino acids: CASSPGQGSIYEQYF. CDR3 nucleotides: TGCGCCAGCAGCCCTGGGCAGGGCAGCATCTACGAGCAGTACTTC.